Each of the 29 T cell receptor beta chains below was sequenced from the same sample in a study of cytomegalovirus exposure and HLA in healthy donors. Primers included in the PCR were 60 Vbeta and 13 Jbeta primers. TCRdb's table, derived via immunoSEQ multiplex PCR, lists solely in-frame clones and lacks some. The sample lists roughly 120,000 clones, 80% occurring once. Source material: PBMCs. These TCRs come from a man aged 25-40 years in good health and CMV-seronegative.

The chain carries TRBV5-1 and TRBJ2-1; D might be TRBD2 (6 bases). Germline CDR1 SGHRS, CDR2 YFSETQ. This CDR3 contains 14 residues. Trimming took off 0 bases at V and 6 bases at J, with 10 bases between the two ends. CDR3 loop: CASSLAGTLNEQFF. DNA of the CDR3: TGCGCCAGCAGCTTGGCCGGGACTCTCAATGAGCAGTTCTTC.

This chain connects TRBV7-9 to TRBJ2-7; 7 bases agree with TRBD2. The CDR3 consists of 17 residues. The germline CDR1 and CDR2 sequences are SEHNR and FQNEAQ (reference sequence). V was clipped by 1 base and J by 5 bases; unmatched bases: 14. CDR3 bases: TGTGCCAGCAGCTTAGGGGTTTCCGGGGAGGGGACCGACGAGCAGTACTTC. Its translation is CASSLGVSGEGTDEQYF.

This clone came up a few times. The rearrangement uses TRBV6-1 and TRBJ1-3; a possible D gene is TRBD1 (6 bases). Germline V gene lookup returns CDR1 MNHNS and CDR2 SASEGT. This CDR3 region has 16 residues. V lost 4 bases, J lost 1 base, and 14 bases lay in between. Here the CDR3 DNA reads TGTGCCAGCAGTGTGACAGGCCCCCTTTCTGGAAACACCATATATTTT. It yields the protein CASSVTGPLSGNTIYF.

V gene TRBV9 combines with J gene TRBJ2-1, with 9 bases matching TRBD1. V trimming: 4 bases; J trimming: 7 bases; junction bases outside the gene matches: 9. This CDR3 comprises 15 residues. Germline CDR1 is SGDLS and CDR2 is YYNGEE. Here the CDR3 DNA reads TGTGCCAGCAGCATCCGGGACAGGGCTGTGAATGAGCAGTTCTTC. It is translated as CASSIRDRAVNEQFF.

This chain uses TRBV6-1 with TRBJ2-1, with 10 nucleotides matching TRBD2. This CDR3 comprises 14 residues. V was pared by 11 bases and J by 6 bases, with 10 bases of the junction left unmatched. Germline V lookup: CDR1 MNHNS, CDR2 SASEGT. This CDR3 is CAAALAGVGNEQFF. The CDR3 DNA is TGTGCCGCAGCCCTAGCGGGAGTAGGCAATGAGCAGTTCTTC.

The chain employs TRBV12-5 and TRBJ1-5; D remains ambiguous. CDR1 and CDR2 (germline): LGHNT, FRNRAP. This CDR3 is built from 18 residues. Trimming removed 0 bases from V and 0 bases from J, with 15 bases in between. CDR3 amino acids: CASGLVRSPGISNQPQHF. The DNA of the CDR3 is TGTGCTAGTGGTTTGGTACGTTCCCCGGGGATTAGCAATCAGCCCCAGCATTTT.

The chain combines TRBV10-3 with TRBJ2-7, with TRBD1 identical over 9 bases. The ends lost 6 bases at V and 0 bases at J; junction bases unmatched: 3. Germline-derived CDR1 and CDR2 are ENHRY and SYGVKD. This CDR3 comprises 14 residues. The CDR3 bases are TGTGCCATCAGAACAGGGGGCGCCTCCTACGAGCAGTACTTC. Its protein product is CAIRTGGASYEQYF.

This chain links TRBV6-5 with TRBJ1-2; 8 bases map to TRBD1. The germline CDR1 and CDR2 sequences are MNHEY and SVGAGI. J lost 7 bases, V lost 5 bases, and 6 bases had no gene match. The CDR3 runs 13 residues. CDR3 coding DNA: TGTGCCAGCAGTCGGGACAGGATAGGTGGCTACACCTTC. It codes for CASSRDRIGGYTF.

This clone has just a few counts. The chain has TRBV5-6 and TRBJ2-7, with a possible D match to TRBD2 (5 bases). CDR3 length equals 14 residues. Deletions cut 2 bases from V and 6 bases from J, with 15 bases between. Germline CDR1 SGHDT, CDR2 YYEEEE. DNA for the CDR3: TGTGCCAGCAGCTTATACGAGCGGAACGGCGAGCAGTACTTC. It specifies CASSLYERNGEQYF.

A single count supports this clone. The junction shows a germline mismatch at one end, possibly a read error. The chain employs TRBV28 and TRBJ2-4; TRBD1 matches at 7 bases. The germline V gene encodes CDR1 MDHEN and CDR2 SYDVKM. The CDR3 has 16 residues. The CDR3: CASSLATGATKNIQSF. The CDR3 DNA reads as TGTGCCAGCAGTTTAGCCACAGGGGCAACCAAAAACATTCAGTCCTTC.

This clone was found once. The V gene is TRBV23-1, the J gene TRBJ1-1, with D unclear. TRBV23-1 is sorted into the ORF group, with uncertain function. The CDR3 is made up of 17 amino acids. V lost 0 bases and J 0 bases, leaving 14 bases between the germline ends. The CDR3 sequence: CASSQSKTGQVNTEAFF. DNA of the CDR3: TGCGCCAGCAGTCAATCGAAAACTGGCCAGGTGAACACTGAAGCTTTCTTT.

The chain uses TRBV4-2 and TRBJ2-7; TRBD2 agrees at 8 bases. This CDR3 region has 18 residues. V lost 1 base to trimming and J lost 4 bases; unmatched junction nucleotides: 15. CDR1 LGHNA and CDR2 YNFKEQ come from the germline V gene. The CDR3 nucleotides read TGTGCCAGCAGCCAAGGGGCACTGGGACTAGACGATCCGTACGAGCAGTACTTC. As protein: CASSQGALGLDDPYEQYF.

The J gene is TRBJ2-2, the V gene TRBV7-3; 9 bases align to TRBD1. CDR3 length: 15 amino acids. Germline V gene lookup returns CDR1 SGHTA and CDR2 FQGTGA. Trimming took 2 bases from V and 3 from J; bases not matched to a gene: 1. CDR3 in amino acids: CASSLWTGDTGELFF. The CDR3 DNA reads TGTGCCAGCAGCTTATGGACAGGGGACACCGGGGAGCTGTTTTTT.

Only a few counts were recorded for this clone. The chain joins TRBV5-4 to TRBJ2-7; D is unclear. CDR3 size: 13 residues. The germline CDR1 and CDR2 sequences are SGHNT and YYREEE (reference sequence). V was cut by 4 bases and J by 0 bases, with 8 bases left in between. CDR3 nucleotide sequence: TGTGCCAGCAGCCCCACTTCCTCCTACGAGCAGTACTTC. As protein: CASSPTSSYEQYF.

The chain links TRBV9 to TRBJ2-7, with 9 bases lining up with TRBD1. CDR1 is SGDLS, CDR2 YYNGEE, per germline. The CDR3 runs 17 residues. Germline trimming cut 3 bases from V and 4 bases from J; bases unmatched to any gene: 14. This chain's CDR3 is CASSADLSDRGVYEQYF. In nucleotides, the CDR3 is TGTGCCAGCAGCGCAGACCTCTCGGACAGGGGAGTTTACGAGCAGTACTTC.

The rearrangement links TRBV12-5 to TRBJ2-7; 7 positions agree with TRBD1. J was trimmed by 4 bases and V by 5 bases; bases with no gene match: 14. The CDR3 has 16 amino acids. CDR1 is LGHNT, CDR2 FRNRAP, per germline. The CDR3 is CASGRATGARVYEQYF. The DNA of the CDR3 is TGTGCTAGTGGTCGAGCCACAGGGGCGAGGGTGTACGAGCAGTACTTC.

V usage is TRBV7-2 and J usage is TRBJ1-1; 7 nucleotides match TRBD1. CDR1 and CDR2 from the germline V gene are SGHTA and FQGNSA. V gave up 3 bases and J gave up 8 bases; unmatched junction bases: 9. The CDR3 covers 14 residues. CDR3: CASSFFWGQTEAFF. The CDR3 bases are TGTGCCAGCAGCTTTTTTTGGGGACAGACGGAAGCTTTCTTT.

V gene TRBV10-3 combines with J gene TRBJ1-4; 7 bases align to TRBD1. This CDR3 comprises 15 residues. The germline gives CDR1 ENHRY, CDR2 SYGVKD. V shed 3 bases and J 0 bases; nucleotides not matched to a gene: 1. The CDR3 DNA is TGTGCCATCAGTGAAACAGGGGCAACTAATGAAAAACTGTTTTTT. Residues: CAISETGATNEKLFF.

The chain carries TRBV7-3 and TRBJ2-3; 7 bases align to TRBD1. Trimming at V came to 4 bases and at J to 4 bases, leaving 2 bases not matched to a gene. This CDR3 contains 13 residues. Germline V lookup: CDR1 SGHTA, CDR2 FQGTGA. The CDR3 DNA sequence: TGTGCCAGCAGCTCCACAGGGGCAGATACGCAGTATTTT. This encodes CASSSTGADTQYF. Supplemented by reference TRBV7-3 and TRBJ2-3, the full variable domain reads GAGVSQTPSNKVTEKGKYVELRCDPISGHTALYWYRQSLGQGPEFLIYFQGTGAADDSGLPNDRFFAVRPEGSVSTLKIQRTERGDSAVYLCASSSTGADTQYFGPGTRLTVL.

The V and J genes are TRBV19 and TRBJ1-2; D is possibly TRBD1 (5 bases). Germline V gives CDR1 LNHDA, CDR2 SQIVND (reference sequence). CDR3 length: 11 residues. The V and J ends lost 5 bases and 4 bases respectively, with 5 bases between them. The CDR3 here is CASSDSYGYTF. Written as DNA, the CDR3 is TGTGCCAGTAGTGACAGCTATGGCTACACCTTC.

This clone turned up a few times. The DNA for the CDR3 is TGTGCCAGCAGAAGCATGAACACTGAAGCTTTCTTT. Protein sequence: CASRSMNTEAFF. The chain uses TRBV14 and TRBJ1-1; no firm D call. The CDR3 is 12 residues long. The ends were cut back, 6 bases at V and 0 bases at J, with 5 bases in the middle. Germline CDR1 SGHDN, CDR2 FVKESK.

Only a few counts were recorded for this clone. The gene calls are TRBV6-6 and TRBJ1-4; D gene uncertain. The CDR3 runs 14 residues. CDR1 is MNHNY, CDR2 SVGAGI, per germline (reference sequence). With 6 bases removed from V and 8 bases from J, the gap between germline ends came to 16 bases. For the CDR3, the DNA is TGTGCCAGCAGCCAAGACTATCGGACCGAAAAACTGTTTTTT. Protein: CASSQDYRTEKLFF.

The gene calls are TRBV2 and TRBJ1-5, with 8 bases matching TRBD1. The germline gives CDR1 SNHLY, CDR2 FYNNEI. The trim removed 3 bases at V and 5 bases at J, leaving 3 bases unmatched. The CDR3 covers 14 residues. CDR3 DNA sequence: TGTGCCAGCAGTGACAGGGGGCCGGATCAGCCCCAGCATTTT. As protein: CASSDRGPDQPQHF.

Written as DNA, the CDR3 is TGTGCCAGCAGCTTGGGCGCAGCGGGAGGGCCTCGTCTGGAGTATTTT. As protein: CASSLGAAGGPRLEYF. The J gene is TRBJ2-3, the V gene TRBV5-4; 10 nucleotides align to TRBD2. The V gene end was trimmed by 0 bases and the J gene end by 13 bases; junction bases not matched to a gene: 14. Germline V lookup: CDR1 SGHNT, CDR2 YYREEE (reference sequence). This CDR3 has 16 residues.

The chain uses TRBV6-5 and TRBJ1-2, with D hard to call. Germline CDR1 reads MNHEY; CDR2 reads SVGAGI. CDR3 length: 12 amino acids. The V end was cut by 5 bases, the J end by 7 bases, with 11 bases between. The CDR3 is CASSATSGGYTF. The DNA of the CDR3 is TGTGCCAGCAGTGCCACATCGGGTGGCTACACCTTC.

The chain couples TRBV9 to TRBJ2-3; D may be TRBD2 (7 bases). Trimming removed 0 bases from V and 6 bases from J, with 14 bases in between. Germline V CDR1 and CDR2: SGDLS, YYNGEE. This CDR3 region has 15 residues. CDR3 sequence: CASSVGVRGADTQYF. CDR3 DNA: TGTGCCAGCAGCGTAGGGGTTCGGGGGGCCGATACGCAGTATTTT.

V and J are TRBV6-6 and TRBJ1-1; no firm D call. V lost 0 bases to trimming and J lost 0 bases, with 8 bases between them. CDR3 length equals 15 residues. Germline V lookup: CDR1 MNHNY, CDR2 SVGAGI (reference sequence). CDR3 coding DNA: TGTGCCAGCAGTTACTCGATCTACCTGAACACTGAAGCTTTCTTT. This translates into CASSYSIYLNTEAFF.

The chain is built from TRBV5-6 and TRBJ2-7; TRBD1 matches at 8 bases. Germline lookup yields CDR1 SGHDT and CDR2 YYEEEE. CDR3 length equals 12 residues. The trim removed 4 bases at V and 6 bases at J, leaving 3 bases unmatched. The CDR3 DNA follows: TGTGCCAGCAGCCCAGGACAGGGCGAGCAGTACTTC. Its protein is CASSPGQGEQYF.

The chain employs TRBV5-1 and TRBJ2-3; 11 bases match TRBD2. V was pared by 4 bases and J by 0 bases, with 7 bases of the junction left unmatched. Germline V gives CDR1 SGHRS, CDR2 YFSETQ. The CDR3 length is 17 residues. The chain's CDR3 is CASSLGRTSGSTDTQYF. The CDR3 DNA reads TGCGCCAGCAGCCTTGGAAGGACTAGCGGGAGCACAGATACGCAGTATTTT.